The 19 T cell receptor beta chains reported below all come from one sample, sequenced in a study of blood T cell repertoires in COVID-19. Generated by immunoSEQ multiplex PCR, the TCRdb table keeps only in-frame clones and is missing some. Here the sample spans 85,000 to 130,000 clones, 91% being singletons. Sequencing was carried out using peripheral blood. Receptor source: a man aged 60-69 years with acute or convalescent COVID-19.

The genes are TRBV9 and TRBJ2-6; TRBD2 aligns across 7 bases. The CDR3 totals 16 residues. V dropped 4 bases and J dropped 0; count of bases not matched to a gene: 4. Looked up from germline, CDR1 is SGDLS and CDR2 is YYNGEE. The CDR3 sequence is CASSWEGGSGANVLTF. The DNA of the CDR3 is TGTGCCAGCAGCTGGGAGGGAGGCTCTGGGGCCAACGTCCTGACTTTC.

This chain connects TRBV5-1 to TRBJ2-7; 10 bases align to TRBD2. The CDR3 extends over 16 amino acids. The germline CDR1 and CDR2 sequences are SGHRS and YFSETQ. V lost 4 bases and J lost 1; bases outside the gene matches: 8. The CDR3 reads CASSIEASGGSYEQYF. The DNA of the CDR3 is TGCGCCAGCAGCATTGAGGCTAGCGGGGGATCCTACGAGCAGTACTTC.

The chain couples TRBV27 to TRBJ2-1; D is perhaps TRBD1 (5 bases). This CDR3 has 15 amino acids. The V end lost 6 bases, the J end lost 3 bases, and 15 bases lay between the germline ends. Germline loops: CDR1 MNHEY, CDR2 SMNVEV (reference sequence). CDR3 in DNA: TGTGCCAGCAGACGTCTAGGGGTAAACTACAATGAGCAGTTCTTC. Translated, it gives CASRRLGVNYNEQFF.

V is TRBV2 and J is TRBJ2-3, with 7 bases identical to TRBD2. This CDR3 comprises 15 residues. J gave up 4 bases and V 5 bases, and 9 bases lay outside the gene matches. Germline V CDR1 and CDR2: SNHLY, FYNNEI. This chain's CDR3 is CASSMREPEADTQYF. In nucleotides, the CDR3 is TGTGCCAGCAGTATGCGGGAGCCGGAGGCAGATACGCAGTATTTT.

V is TRBV7-6 and J is TRBJ1-6, with D maybe TRBD1 (5 bases). This CDR3 is 16 amino acids long. Trimming cost V 5 bases and J 1 base, with 12 bases left between them. Germline CDR1 SGHVS, CDR2 FNYEAQ. CDR3 loop: CASSPRGVSYNSPLHF. The CDR3 DNA follows: TGTGCCAGCAGCCCGCGGGGGGTGTCCTATAATTCACCCCTCCACTTT.

This chain uses TRBV10-1 with TRBJ2-5; TRBD2 matches 10 bases. This CDR3 spans 15 amino acids. V lost 0 bases, J lost 7 bases, and 5 bases stayed unmatched. From germline, CDR1 is WNHNN and CDR2 SYGVQD (reference sequence). The CDR3 is CASSESVAGGGTQYF. The CDR3 nucleotides are TGCGCCAGCAGTGAGTCCGTAGCGGGAGGTGGGACCCAGTACTTC.

The chain joins TRBV4-2 to TRBJ1-2; 8 positions match TRBD1. CDR1 is LGHNA, CDR2 YNFKEQ, per germline. Trimming removed 0 bases from V and 3 bases from J; junction bases left unmatched: 3. The CDR3 totals 15 residues. The CDR3 protein is CASSQDRGLHYGYTF. For the CDR3, the DNA is TGTGCCAGCAGCCAAGACAGGGGGCTACACTATGGCTACACCTTC.

This chain joins TRBV19 and TRBJ2-3, with D possibly being TRBD2 (5 bases). Looked up from germline, CDR1 is LNHDA and CDR2 is SQIVND (reference sequence). V dropped 3 bases and J dropped 5 bases, with 36 bases sitting between them. CDR3 length: 22 residues. This CDR3 reads CASSMLALQTSTSSYSVDTQYF. CDR3 bases: TGTGCCAGTAGTATGCTAGCACTCCAGACGAGTACTTCCTCGTACTCGGTAGATACGCAGTATTTT.

The chain recombines TRBV27 with TRBJ2-2; 11 bases line up with TRBD1. The CDR3 extends over 15 amino acids. Germline V gene lookup returns CDR1 MNHEY and CDR2 SMNVEV (reference sequence). V was pared by 7 bases and J by 4 bases, with 5 bases of the junction left unmatched. DNA of the CDR3: TGTGCCAGCAAGACCGGGACAGGGGGCACCGGGGAGCTGTTTTTT. This codes for CASKTGTGGTGELFF.

The chain employs TRBV3-1 (or the pseudogene TRBV3-2) and TRBJ1-6, with D possibly matching TRBD1 (5 bases). CDR3 size: 12 residues. Trimming cost V 3 bases and J 9 bases, with 6 bases left between them. Germline CDR1 and CDR2: LGHDT and YNNKEL (reference sequence). The CDR3 DNA reads as TGTGCCAGCAGCCAGGGGGGTTCACCCCTCCACTTT. Its translation is CASSQGGSPLHF.

The gene calls are TRBV18 and TRBJ1-1; 8 nucleotides match TRBD1. The CDR3 loop spans 16 amino acids. J gave up 7 bases and V 4 bases, and 14 bases lay outside the gene matches. From germline, CDR1 is KGHSH and CDR2 LQKENI. CDR3 protein: CASSQDYDRGAGEAFF. The CDR3 bases are TGTGCCAGCTCACAAGATTATGACAGGGGCGCCGGTGAAGCTTTCTTT. The variable domain in full, completed from reference TRBV18 and TRBJ1-1, reads NAGVMQNPRHLVRRRGQEARLRCSPMKGHSHVYWYRQLPEEGLKFMVYLQKENIIDESGMPKERFSAEFPKEGPSILRIQQVVRGDSAAYFCASSQDYDRGAGEAFFGQGTRLTVV.

The gene calls are TRBV28 and TRBJ1-2, with TRBD1 matching 8 bases. This CDR3 has 14 amino acids. The germline V gene has CDR1 MDHEN and CDR2 SYDVKM. With V trimmed by 5 bases and J by 4 bases, 6 bases remained unmatched. The CDR3: CASSPGQGGYGYTF. The CDR3 nucleotides read TGTGCCAGCAGTCCAGGACAGGGAGGCTATGGCTACACCTTC.

The chain recombines TRBV5-1 with TRBJ1-1; D is uncertain. This CDR3 has 15 residues. Germline CDR1 SGHRS, CDR2 YFSETQ. With 4 bases removed from V and 1 base from J, the gap between germline ends came to 14 bases. CDR3 bases: TGCGCCAGCAGCCCCCTAACGGGGTGGAACACTGAAGCTTTCTTT. Amino acids: CASSPLTGWNTEAFF.

The chain employs TRBV6-5 and TRBJ2-7, with 7 bases lining up with TRBD2. In germline, CDR1 is MNHEY, CDR2 SVGAGI. V shed 6 bases, J shed 0 bases, and the junction held 8 bases outside the gene matches. This CDR3 comprises 15 residues. The CDR3 nucleotides are TGTGCCAGCAGACCCCTGGGCGGGAGCTCCTACGAGCAGTACGTC. Translation gives CASRPLGGSSYEQYV.

The chain joins TRBV7-2 to TRBJ2-7, with D maybe TRBD1 (5 bases). This CDR3 spans 13 amino acids. Per the germline V gene, CDR1 is SGHTA and CDR2 is FQGNSA. V dropped 2 bases and J dropped 2 bases, with 7 bases sitting between them. CDR3 DNA: TGTGCCAGCAGCTTAACAGGTCCCTACGAGCAGTACTTC. Translating gives CASSLTGPYEQYF.

The chain links TRBV30 to TRBJ2-3, with 10 bases aligning to TRBD1. CDR1 is GTSNPN and CDR2 is SVGIG in the germline V gene (reference sequence). Trimming cost V 5 bases and J 3 bases; bases outside gene matches: 11. This CDR3 region has 16 residues. The CDR3 sequence: CAWGTGVPGRTDTQYF. The CDR3 DNA sequence: TGTGCCTGGGGGACAGGGGTACCTGGGAGAACAGATACGCAGTATTTT. Full variable domain (outside the CDR3, taken from reference TRBV30 and TRBJ2-3): SQTIHQWPATLVQPVGSPLSLECTVEGTSNPNLYWYRQAAGRGLQLLFYSVGIGQISSEVPQNLSASRPQDRQFILSSKKLLLSDSGFYLCAWGTGVPGRTDTQYFGPGTRLTVL.

V gene TRBV5-5 combines with J gene TRBJ1-2; 7 bases align to TRBD1. The CDR3 is 16 residues long. Losses at the gene ends were 4 bases for V and 4 bases for J; bases not matched to a gene: 13. Germline CDR1 is SGHKS and CDR2 is YYEKEE (reference sequence). CDR3 residues: CASSPEGQKITYGYTF. DNA for the CDR3: TGTGCCAGCAGCCCGGAGGGACAGAAGATAACCTATGGCTACACCTTC. Full variable domain (rest looked up from reference TRBV5-5 and TRBJ1-2): DAGVTQSPTHLIKTRGQQVTLRCSPISGHKSVSWYQQVLGQGPQFIFQYYEKEERGRGNFPDRFSARQFPNYSSELNVNALLLGDSALYLCASSPEGQKITYGYTFGSGTRLTVV.

This clone was seen a handful of times. This rearrangement joins TRBV18 to TRBJ1-2; D is possibly TRBD1 (6 bases). Germline assignment: CDR1 KGHSH and CDR2 LQKENI. V gave up 0 bases and J gave up 3 bases, with 8 bases separating them. This CDR3 contains 14 residues. The CDR3 sequence is CASSPPQGHYGYTF. The CDR3, as DNA: TGTGCCAGCTCACCACCACAGGGCCACTATGGCTACACCTTC. Complete variable domain (other parts from reference TRBV18 and TRBJ1-2): NAGVMQNPRHLVRRRGQEARLRCSPMKGHSHVYWYRQLPEEGLKFMVYLQKENIIDESGMPKERFSAEFPKEGPSILRIQQVVRGDSAAYFCASSPPQGHYGYTFGSGTRLTVV.

CDR3 loop: CASAGGPRGIYGYTF. The CDR3 region has the DNA TGTGCCTCGGCGGGGGGGCCTAGGGGGATCTATGGCTACACCTTC. The V gene is TRBV30, the J gene TRBJ1-2; D may be TRBD1 (6 bases). The CDR3 contains 15 residues. V shed 7 bases and J shed 4 bases, with 22 bases lying between them. Per germline, CDR1 GTSNPN and CDR2 SVGIG (reference sequence).